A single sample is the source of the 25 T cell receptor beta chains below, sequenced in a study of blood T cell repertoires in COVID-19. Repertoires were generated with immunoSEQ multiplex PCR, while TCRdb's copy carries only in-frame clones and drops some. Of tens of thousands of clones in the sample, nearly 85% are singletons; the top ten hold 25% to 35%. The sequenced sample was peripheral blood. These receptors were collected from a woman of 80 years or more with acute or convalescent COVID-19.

DNA of the CDR3: TGTGCCTGGAGTCGTGTGGGAGGGCAAGAGACCCAGTACTTC. Protein product: CAWSRVGGQETQYF. The V gene is TRBV30, the J gene TRBJ2-5; 7 positions match TRBD2. The ends lost 2 bases at V and 2 bases at J; junction bases unmatched: 5. The CDR3 spans 14 residues. Germline CDR1 GTSNPN, CDR2 SVGIG (reference sequence). Combining the CDR3 with reference TRBV30 and TRBJ2-5 gives the whole variable domain SQTIHQWPATLVQPVGSPLSLECTVEGTSNPNLYWYRQAAGRGLQLLFYSVGIGQISSEVPQNLSASRPQDRQFILSSKKLLLSDSGFYLCAWSRVGGQETQYFGPGTRLLVL.

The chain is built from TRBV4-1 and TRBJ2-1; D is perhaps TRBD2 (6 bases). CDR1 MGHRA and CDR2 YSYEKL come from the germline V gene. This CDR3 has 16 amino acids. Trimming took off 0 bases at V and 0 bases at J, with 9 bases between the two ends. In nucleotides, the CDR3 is TGCGCCAGCAGCCAAGAGGCTAGCGCCTCCTACAATGAGCAGTTCTTC. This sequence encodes CASSQEASASYNEQFF.

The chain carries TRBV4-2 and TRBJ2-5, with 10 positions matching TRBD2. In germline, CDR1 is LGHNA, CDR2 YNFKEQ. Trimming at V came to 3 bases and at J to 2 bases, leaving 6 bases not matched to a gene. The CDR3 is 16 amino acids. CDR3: CASSQFLAGDQETQYF. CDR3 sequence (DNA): TGTGCCAGCAGCCAGTTCCTAGCGGGAGATCAAGAGACCCAGTACTTC.

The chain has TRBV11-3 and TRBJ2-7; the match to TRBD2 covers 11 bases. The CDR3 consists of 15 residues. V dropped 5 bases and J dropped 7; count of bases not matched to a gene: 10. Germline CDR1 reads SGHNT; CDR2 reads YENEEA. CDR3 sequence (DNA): TGTGCCAGCAGCCAAAGAGGACTAGCGGGTGGGGAGCAGTACTTC. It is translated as CASSQRGLAGGEQYF.

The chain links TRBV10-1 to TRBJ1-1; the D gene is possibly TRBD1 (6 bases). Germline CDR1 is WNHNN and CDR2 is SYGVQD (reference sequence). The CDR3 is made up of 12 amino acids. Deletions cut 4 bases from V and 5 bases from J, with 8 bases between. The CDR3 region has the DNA TGCGCCAGCAGTGGAGACAGGACTGAAGCTTTCTTT. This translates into CASSGDRTEAFF.

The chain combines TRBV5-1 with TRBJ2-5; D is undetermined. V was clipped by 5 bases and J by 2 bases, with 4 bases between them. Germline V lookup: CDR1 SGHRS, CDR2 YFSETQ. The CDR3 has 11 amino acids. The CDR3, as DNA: TGCGCCAGCAGTAAACAAGAGACCCAGTACTTC. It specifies CASSKQETQYF.

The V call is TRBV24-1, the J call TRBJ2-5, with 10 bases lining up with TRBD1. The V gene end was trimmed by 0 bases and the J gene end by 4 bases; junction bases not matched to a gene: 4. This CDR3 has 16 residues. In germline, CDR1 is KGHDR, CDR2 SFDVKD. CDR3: CATSDLDRGRVETQYF. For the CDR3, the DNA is TGTGCCACCAGTGATTTGGACAGGGGGCGCGTAGAGACCCAGTACTTC.

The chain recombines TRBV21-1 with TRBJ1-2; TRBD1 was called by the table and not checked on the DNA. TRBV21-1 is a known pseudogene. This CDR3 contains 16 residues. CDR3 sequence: CASSKVVGDTNYGYTF. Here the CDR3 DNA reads TGTGCCAGCAGCAAAGTCGTGGGGGACACTAACTATGGCTACACCTTC.

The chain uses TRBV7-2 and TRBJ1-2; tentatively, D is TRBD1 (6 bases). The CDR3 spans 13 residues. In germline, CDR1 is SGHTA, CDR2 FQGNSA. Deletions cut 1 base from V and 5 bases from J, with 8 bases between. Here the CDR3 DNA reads TGTGCCAGCAGCTTAGGGCAGGGGTATGGCTACACCTTC. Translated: CASSLGQGYGYTF.

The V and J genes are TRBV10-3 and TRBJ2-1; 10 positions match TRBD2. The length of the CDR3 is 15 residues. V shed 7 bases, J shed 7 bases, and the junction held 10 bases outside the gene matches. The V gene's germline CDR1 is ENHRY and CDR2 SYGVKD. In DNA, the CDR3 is TGTGCCATCACCCCCAAAGCGGGAGGGCCAAATGAGCAGTTCTTC. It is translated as CAITPKAGGPNEQFF.

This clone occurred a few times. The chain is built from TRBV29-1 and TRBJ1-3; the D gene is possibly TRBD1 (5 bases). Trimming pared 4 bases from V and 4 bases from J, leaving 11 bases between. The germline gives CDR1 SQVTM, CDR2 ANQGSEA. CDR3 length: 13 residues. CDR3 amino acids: CSVGRQGGNTIYF. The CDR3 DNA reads TGCAGCGTTGGGCGTCAGGGAGGAAACACCATATATTTT.

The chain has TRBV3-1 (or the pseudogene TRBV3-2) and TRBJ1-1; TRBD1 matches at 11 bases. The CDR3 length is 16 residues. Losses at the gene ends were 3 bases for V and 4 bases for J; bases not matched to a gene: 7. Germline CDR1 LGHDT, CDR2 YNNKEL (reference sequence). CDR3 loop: CASSQNAGTGGTEAFF. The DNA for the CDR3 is TGTGCCAGCAGCCAGAACGCCGGGACAGGGGGCACTGAAGCTTTCTTT.

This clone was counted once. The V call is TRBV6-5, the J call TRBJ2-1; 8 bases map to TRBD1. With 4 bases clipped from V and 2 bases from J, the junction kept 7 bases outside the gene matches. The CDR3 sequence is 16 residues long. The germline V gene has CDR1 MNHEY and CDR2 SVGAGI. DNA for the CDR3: TGTGCCAGCAGTTTGGGACAGGCCCCCCCCTACAATGAGCAGTTCTTC. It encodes CASSLGQAPPYNEQFF.

The CDR3, as DNA: TGCGCCACCGGGGCAGGGGCGGACACCGGGGAGCTGTTTTTT. Protein product: CATGAGADTGELFF. The chain combines TRBV10-2 with TRBJ2-2; tentative D call: TRBD1 (6 bases). The CDR3 covers 14 residues. Germline V gene data show CDR1 as WSHSY and CDR2 as SAAADI. V lost 10 bases, J lost 3 bases, and 15 bases lay in between.

The CDR3 DNA is TGTGCCAGCAGCCTCTTGGGGGCGCAAACCGAAGCTTTCTTT. The encoded protein is CASSLLGAQTEAFF. V usage is TRBV6-5 and J usage is TRBJ1-1, with a possible D match to TRBD1 (6 bases). Trimming took off 6 bases at V and 8 bases at J, with 19 bases between the two ends. The CDR3 extends over 14 amino acids. Germline V gives CDR1 MNHEY, CDR2 SVGAGI.

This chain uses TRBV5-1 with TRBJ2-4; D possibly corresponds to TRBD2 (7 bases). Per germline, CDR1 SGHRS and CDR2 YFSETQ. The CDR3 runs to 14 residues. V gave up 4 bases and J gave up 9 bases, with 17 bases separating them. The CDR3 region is CASSEGEGVGIQYF. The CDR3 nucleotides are TGCGCCAGCAGCGAGGGGGAGGGAGTGGGCATTCAGTACTTC.

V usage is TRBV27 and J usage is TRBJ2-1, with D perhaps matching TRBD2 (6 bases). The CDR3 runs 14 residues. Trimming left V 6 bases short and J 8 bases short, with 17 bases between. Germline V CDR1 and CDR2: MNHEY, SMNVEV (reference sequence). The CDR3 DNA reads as TGTGCCAGCAGCCTCCCGATTAAGCGGGATGAGCAGTTCTTC. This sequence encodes CASSLPIKRDEQFF.

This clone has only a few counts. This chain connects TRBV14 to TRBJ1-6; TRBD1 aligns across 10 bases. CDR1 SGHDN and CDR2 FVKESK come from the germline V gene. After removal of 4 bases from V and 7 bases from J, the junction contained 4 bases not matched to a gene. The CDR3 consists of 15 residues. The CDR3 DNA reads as TGTGCCAGCAGCCGATGGGACAGGGGAAATTCACCCCTCCACTTT. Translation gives CASSRWDRGNSPLHF.

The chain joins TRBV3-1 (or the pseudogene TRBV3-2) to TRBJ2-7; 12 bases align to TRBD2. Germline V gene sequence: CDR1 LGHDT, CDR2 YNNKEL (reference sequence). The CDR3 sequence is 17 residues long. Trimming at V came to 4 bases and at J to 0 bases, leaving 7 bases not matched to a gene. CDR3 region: CASSLRLAGAFSYEQYF. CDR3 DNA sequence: TGTGCCAGCAGCCTTCGACTAGCGGGAGCTTTCTCCTACGAGCAGTACTTC.

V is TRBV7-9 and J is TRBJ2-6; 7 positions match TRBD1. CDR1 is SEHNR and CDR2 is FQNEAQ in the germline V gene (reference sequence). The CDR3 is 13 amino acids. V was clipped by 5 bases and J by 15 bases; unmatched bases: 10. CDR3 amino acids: CASSATGTAGLTF. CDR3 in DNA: TGTGCCAGCAGCGCGACAGGGACCGCGGGCCTGACTTTC.

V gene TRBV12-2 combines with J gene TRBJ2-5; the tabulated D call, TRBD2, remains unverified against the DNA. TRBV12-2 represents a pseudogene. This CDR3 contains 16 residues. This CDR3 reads CASRLAQEIRVETQYF. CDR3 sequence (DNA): TGTGCAAGTCGCTTAGCGCAAGAGATACGCGTAGAGACCCAGTACTTC.

The CDR3, as DNA: TGTGCCAGCAGTTTTGGGGCTAGCACAGATACGCAGTATTTT. Encoded protein: CASSFGASTDTQYF. The chain uses TRBV6-1 and TRBJ2-3; the D gene is possibly TRBD1 (5 bases). The germline V gene encodes CDR1 MNHNS and CDR2 SASEGT. Trimming took 5 bases from V and 0 from J, leaving 9 bases between them. The CDR3 is made up of 14 amino acids.

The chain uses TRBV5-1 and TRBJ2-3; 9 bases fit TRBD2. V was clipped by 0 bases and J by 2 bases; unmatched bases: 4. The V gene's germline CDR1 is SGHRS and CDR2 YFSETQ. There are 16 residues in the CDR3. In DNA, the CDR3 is TGCGCCAGCAGCTTGGATGGCGGGAGGGCCACAGATACGCAGTATTTT. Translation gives CASSLDGGRATDTQYF.

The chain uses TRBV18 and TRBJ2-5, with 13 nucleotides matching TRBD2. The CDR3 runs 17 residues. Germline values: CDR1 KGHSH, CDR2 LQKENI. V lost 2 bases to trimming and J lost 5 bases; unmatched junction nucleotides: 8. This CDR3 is CASSPDRGLAGDETQYF. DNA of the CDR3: TGTGCCAGCTCACCAGACAGAGGACTAGCGGGAGACGAGACCCAGTACTTC.

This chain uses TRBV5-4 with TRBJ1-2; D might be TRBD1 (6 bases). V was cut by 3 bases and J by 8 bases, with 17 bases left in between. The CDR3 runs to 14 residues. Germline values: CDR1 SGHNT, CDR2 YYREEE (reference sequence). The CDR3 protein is CASSWEGHFNGYTF. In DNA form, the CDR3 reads TGTGCCAGCAGCTGGGAGGGACATTTTAACGGCTACACCTTC.